This TCR beta chain came from a study of OX40 agonist ivuxolimab in advanced cancers. Libraries were prepared by immunoSEQ multiplex PCR; TCRdb keeps only in-frame clonotypes and omits some of them. The table includes about 100,000 clones, just over 90% detected once. The CDR3 covers 16 residues. Trimming at V came to 5 bases and at J to 7 bases, leaving 13 bases not matched to a gene. CDR1 and CDR2 from the germline V gene are PRHDT and FYEKMQ (reference sequence). The sequenced sample was CD4+ or CD8+ T cells sorted from blood, obtained in a trial of the OX40 agonist ivuxolimab. The V call is TRBV13, the J call TRBJ2-1; 8 bases map to TRBD2. The clonotype comes from an adult with an advanced solid tumor such as melanoma, head and neck, liver or kidney cancer. CDR3 bases: TGTGCCAGCAGCATTACCGACAGCGGGAGACGGAATGAGCAGTTCTTC. Protein: CASSITDSGRRNEQFF. The full variable domain, with the rest looked up from reference TRBV13 and TRBJ2-1, is AAGVIQSPRHLIKEKRETATLKCYPIPRHDTVYWYQQGPGQDPQFLISFYEKMQSDKGSIPDRFSAQQFSDYHSELNMSSLELGDSALYFCASSITDSGRRNEQFFGPGTRLTVL.